Each of the 26 T cell receptor beta chains below was sequenced from the same sample in a study of blood T cells in healthy people across ages. Through a sample-barcoded 5' primer and a J-beta primer mix, a second PCR was run for roughly 6 to 12 cycles. From the 5' RACE reads, TCRdb called clonotypes with MiXCR, one entry per CDR3 protein. Among 1.5 million to 2 million distinct CDR3 sequences listed, under 30% were seen once. Sequencing was performed on blood. These receptors all come from a woman in her thirties in good health.

This clonotype was seen at least ten times. The rearrangement joins TRBV9 to TRBJ2-1; D gene ambiguous. Germline assignment: CDR1 SGDLS and CDR2 YYNGEE. The V end lost 6 bases, the J end lost 4 bases, and 20 bases lay between the germline ends. This CDR3 has 16 residues. The CDR3 spells CASNPGVASTYNEQFF. The CDR3 DNA is TGTGCCAGCAATCCTGGAGTGGCCTCAACTTACAATGAGCAGTTCTTC.

This clonotype turned up a few times. The rearrangement links TRBV20-1 to TRBJ2-3; 15 nucleotides line up with TRBD2. The CDR3 loop spans 20 amino acids. Germline CDR1 is DFQATT and CDR2 is SNEGSKA (reference sequence). V shed 2 bases, J shed 0 bases, and the junction held 12 bases outside the gene matches. CDR3 region: CSARPQPGLAGGTSTDTQYF. For the CDR3, the DNA is TGCAGTGCTAGACCTCAGCCGGGACTAGCGGGAGGCACTAGCACAGATACGCAGTATTTT.

For the CDR3, the DNA is TGCAGTGCTAGGGCAGCAGGAGGGGGAGATACGCAGTATTTT. Its protein product is CSARAAGGGDTQYF. V usage is TRBV20-1 and J usage is TRBJ2-3; either TRBD1 or TRBD2 may supply D (6 bases each). V was cut by 3 bases and J by 5 bases, with 15 bases left in between. The CDR3 is made up of 14 amino acids. Germline loops: CDR1 DFQATT, CDR2 SNEGSKA (reference sequence).

Ten or more counts support this clonotype. V gene TRBV7-9 combines with J gene TRBJ2-7; possibly TRBD1 or TRBD2 for D (5 bases each). In germline, CDR1 is SEHNR, CDR2 FQNEAQ (reference sequence). The CDR3 runs 13 residues. Between the trimmed V and J ends, which lost 5 bases and 3 bases, there was a span of 11 bases. Written as DNA, the CDR3 is TGTGCCAGCAGCGGGGGATCCCTCTACGAGCAGTACTTC. Translated: CASSGGSLYEQYF.

This clonotype was recorded at least ten times. The rearrangement joins TRBV27 to TRBJ2-7; 7 bases agree with TRBD2. Germline CDR1 and CDR2: MNHEY and SMNVEV (reference sequence). J lost 1 base, V lost 5 bases, and 5 bases had no gene match. The CDR3 totals 14 residues. In DNA form, the CDR3 reads TGTGCCAGCAGTCCAGCGGGGTATTCCTACGAGCAGTACTTC. Its protein is CASSPAGYSYEQYF.

On this clonotype: One base away lies a much larger clone, so this may be a sequencing read error. The CDR3 nucleotides read TGTGCCATCGGCCCGGGACAGGGTTTCTCCTACGAGCAGTACTTC. It encodes CAIGPGQGFSYEQYF. V gene TRBV10-3 combines with J gene TRBJ2-7; 9 bases line up with TRBD1. Germline trimming cut 8 bases from V and 0 bases from J; bases unmatched to any gene: 8. CDR1 is ENHRY and CDR2 is SYGVKD in the germline V gene. The CDR3 runs 15 residues.

The chain recombines TRBV20-1 with TRBJ2-1; D is ambiguous. Germline CDR1 reads DFQATT; CDR2 reads SNEGSKA (reference sequence). This CDR3 has 12 amino acids. The V and J ends lost 3 bases and 6 bases respectively, with 9 bases between them. The CDR3, as DNA: TGCAGTGCTAGTTGGAAGACCAATGAGCAGTTCTTC. Its translation is CSASWKTNEQFF.

This clonotype appeared a few times. Mismatch with germline at one junction end may stem from a read error. This chain's CDR3 is CASGQDQREAYEQYF. The DNA for the CDR3 is TGCGCCAGCGGCCAAGACCAGCGGGAGGCATACGAGCAGTACTTC. The rearrangement joins TRBV4-1 to TRBJ2-7, with 9 bases lining up with TRBD2. CDR3 length: 15 amino acids. Germline CDR1 and CDR2: MGHRA and YSYEKL.

A few counts support this clonotype. This chain links TRBV12-3 or TRBV12-4 with TRBJ2-5, with TRBD1 matching 9 bases. The junction had 6 bases not matched to a gene; V was cut back by 6 bases and J by 4 bases. The CDR3 contains 14 residues. The CDR3 region has the DNA TGTGCCAGCAGGGTACAGGGGGCGGGAGAGACCCAGTACTTC. Translating gives CASRVQGAGETQYF.

The genes are TRBV9 and TRBJ2-7; D is possibly TRBD2 (5 bases). The CDR3 has 15 amino acids. Germline CDR1 reads SGDLS; CDR2 reads YYNGEE. V was pared by 0 bases and J by 5 bases, with 15 bases between. CDR3: CASSVDDYLRHEQYF. DNA for the CDR3: TGTGCCAGCAGCGTAGACGACTACCTTCGTCACGAGCAGTACTTC.

The chain links TRBV7-9 to TRBJ2-5; 10 bases are shared with TRBD1. Trimming removed 5 bases from V and 5 bases from J; junction bases left unmatched: 14. Germline CDR1 is SEHNR and CDR2 is FQNEAQ (reference sequence). The CDR3 sequence is 17 residues long. Here the CDR3 reads CASSPALGTGARETQYF. CDR3 nucleotide sequence: TGTGCCAGCAGCCCAGCGCTAGGGACAGGGGCACGGGAGACCCAGTACTTC.

This clonotype was found once. This may be a read error: a much more frequent sequence differs by one nucleotide. This likely comes from a read error, as the CDR3 has no conserved phenylalanine or tryptophan at its end. The V call is TRBV29-1, the J call TRBJ2-3; D call uncertain. This CDR3 comprises 13 residues. Germline loops: CDR1 SQVTM, CDR2 ANQGSEA. The V end lost 5 bases, the J end lost 2 bases, and 11 bases lay between the germline ends. The CDR3 region is CSVTADSTDTQYS. DNA of the CDR3: TGCAGCGTTACCGCCGACTCCACAGATACGCAGTATTCT.

The chain recombines TRBV9 with TRBJ2-7, with no clear D. CDR3 length equals 15 residues. Germline V gene lookup returns CDR1 SGDLS and CDR2 YYNGEE. With 0 bases removed from V and 4 bases from J, the gap between germline ends came to 14 bases. CDR3 amino acids: CASSVDGNAQYEQYF. For the CDR3, the DNA is TGTGCCAGCAGCGTAGACGGAAACGCTCAGTACGAGCAGTACTTC.

This clonotype turned up a few times. The rearrangement uses TRBV29-1 and TRBJ2-1; D tentatively reads TRBD1 or TRBD2 (7 bases each). From germline, CDR1 is SQVTM and CDR2 ANQGSEA. V was shortened by 7 bases and J by 10 bases, with 26 bases between the two germline ends. There are 15 residues in the CDR3. The CDR3 DNA follows: TGCAGCGCTGGAGATCCAGGGGGGGGTCTGAGGGAGCAGTTCTTC. It codes for CSAGDPGGGLREQFF.

The gene calls are TRBV12-3 or TRBV12-4 and TRBJ1-5, with TRBD1 as a possible D gene (5 bases). Trimming took off 9 bases at V and 6 bases at J, with 15 bases between the two ends. This CDR3 has 13 amino acids. CDR3 nucleotide sequence: TGTGCCAGTAGGGGAGACTGGGGTCAGCCCCAGCATTTT. Translated: CASRGDWGQPQHF.

The rearrangement links TRBV7-6 to TRBJ2-7; possible D gene TRBD2, 5 bases. Germline values: CDR1 SGHVS, CDR2 FNYEAQ. The CDR3 extends over 13 amino acids. V dropped 5 bases and J dropped 6 bases, with 14 bases sitting between them. The CDR3 region is CASSRFERAEQYF. The CDR3 DNA follows: TGTGCCAGCAGCCGCTTCGAGAGGGCCGAGCAGTACTTC.

The J gene is TRBJ1-6, the V gene TRBV10-3; 7 nucleotides align to TRBD1. The CDR3 loop spans 16 amino acids. Germline-derived CDR1 and CDR2 are ENHRY and SYGVKD. J gave up 6 bases and V 3 bases, and 8 bases lay outside the gene matches. The CDR3 here is CAISEGTEEFNSPLHF. The CDR3 nucleotides read TGTGCCATCAGTGAAGGGACAGAAGAGTTTAATTCACCCCTCCACTTT.

This clonotype was counted only a few times. The chain carries TRBV7-2 and TRBJ2-1, with a possible D match to TRBD2 (6 bases). The CDR3 extends over 14 amino acids. From germline, CDR1 is SGHTA and CDR2 FQGNSA. V lost 5 bases and J lost 6, with 14 bases in between. In nucleotides, the CDR3 is TGTGCCAGCAGCGCTTACGGGACTTTCAATGAGCAGTTCTTC. Amino acids: CASSAYGTFNEQFF.

The chain uses TRBV29-1 and TRBJ1-2, with D possibly matching TRBD1 (5 bases). Germline loops: CDR1 SQVTM, CDR2 ANQGSEA. V was pared by 3 bases and J by 2 bases, with 7 bases between. The CDR3 runs 12 residues. CDR3 in amino acids: CSVDRDNYGYTF. The CDR3 DNA sequence: TGCAGCGTTGACCGGGACAACTATGGCTACACCTTC.

This clonotype appeared a few times. The V gene is TRBV9, the J gene TRBJ1-5; tentative D call: TRBD1 (5 bases). V was shortened by 0 bases and J by 4 bases, with 14 bases between the two germline ends. Germline CDR1 and CDR2: SGDLS and YYNGEE. The CDR3 contains 16 residues. CDR3 DNA sequence: TGTGCCAGCAGCGTAGGCGGACGGGACGCTAATCAGCCCCAGCATTTT. Residues: CASSVGGRDANQPQHF.

The gene calls are TRBV4-1 and TRBJ1-5, with D possibly being TRBD1 (5 bases). V was shortened by 3 bases and J by 7 bases, with 19 bases between the two germline ends. CDR1 and CDR2 from the germline V gene are MGHRA and YSYEKL. The CDR3 loop spans 16 amino acids. CDR3 region: CASSQEDPPGRQPQHF. The CDR3 DNA reads as TGCGCCAGCAGCCAGGAAGATCCACCAGGGAGGCAGCCCCAGCATTTT.

This chain uses TRBV4-3 with TRBJ2-7, with D possibly matching TRBD2 (5 bases). The CDR3 runs 14 residues. V lost 1 base to trimming and J lost 6 bases, with 13 bases between them. Germline CDR1 and CDR2: LGHNA and YSLEER. The CDR3 region has the DNA TGCGCCAGCAGCCAAGGAGTTGTAGGAGGCGAGCAGTACTTC. The encoded protein is CASSQGVVGGEQYF.

This clonotype has more than one count but fewer than ten. The chain links TRBV7-9 to TRBJ2-5; TRBD2 matches at 13 bases. The V gene's germline CDR1 is SEHNR and CDR2 FQNEAQ (reference sequence). CDR3 length equals 16 residues. Trimming at V came to 5 bases and at J to 11 bases, leaving 14 bases not matched to a gene. This chain's CDR3 is CASSPPRTSGSVEQYF. The CDR3 nucleotides read TGTGCCAGCAGCCCCCCTAGGACTAGCGGGAGTGTTGAGCAGTACTTC.

The rearrangement links TRBV29-1 to TRBJ2-7; possibly TRBD1 for D (5 bases). Germline V CDR1 and CDR2: SQVTM, ANQGSEA. The CDR3 has 13 residues. Deletions cut 3 bases from V and 5 bases from J, with 14 bases between. Written as DNA, the CDR3 is TGCAGCGTTGAGGGTCTCCTAGGGGACGAGCAGTACTTC. Amino acid sequence: CSVEGLLGDEQYF.

This clonotype showed up just a few times. The chain combines TRBV10-3 with TRBJ1-5, with D unclear. Germline-derived CDR1 and CDR2 are ENHRY and SYGVKD. The CDR3 is 15 residues long. Trimming removed 3 bases at V and 0 bases at J, with 9 bases between. CDR3 sequence: CAISDQQYSNQPQHF. Written as DNA, the CDR3 is TGTGCCATCAGTGATCAACAGTATAGCAATCAGCCCCAGCATTTT.

In its sample, this clonotype was seen many times. The V gene is TRBV12-3 or TRBV12-4, the J gene TRBJ2-7, with 9 nucleotides matching TRBD1. There are 14 residues in the CDR3. V trimming: 6 bases; J trimming: 3 bases; junction bases outside the gene matches: 6. CDR3 amino acids: CASSDPGQGYEQYF. The CDR3 DNA is TGTGCCAGCAGCGACCCGGGACAGGGCTACGAGCAGTACTTC.